The 21 T cell receptor beta chains presented below share a single source sample, sequenced in a study of T cell responses to AZD1222 COVID-19 vaccine. TCRdb's copy holds only in-frame clones and misses some; the assay was immunoSEQ multiplex PCR. The data show 250,000 or so clones, approximately 95% seen once. Specimen: peripheral blood, collected on day 0 of AZD1222 vaccination. The receptors here all came from an adult in good health.

The V call is TRBV7-9, the J call TRBJ1-2; no clear D gene. The length of the CDR3 is 16 residues. Germline values: CDR1 SEHNR, CDR2 FQNEAQ (reference sequence). V lost 1 base and J lost 0, with 12 bases in between. The CDR3 region is CASSLGAGITNYGYTF. CDR3 nucleotides: TGTGCCAGCAGCTTAGGGGCGGGAATAACTAACTATGGCTACACCTTC.

The chain links TRBV11-1 to TRBJ2-7; 7 positions match TRBD2. The CDR3 totals 14 residues. Germline loops: CDR1 SGHAT, CDR2 FQDESV (reference sequence). V lost 8 bases to trimming and J lost 0 bases; unmatched junction nucleotides: 7. CDR3 region: CASSLAAPSYEQYF. The CDR3 DNA sequence: TGTGCCAGCTCCCTAGCGGCGCCCTCCTACGAGCAGTACTTC.

The chain combines TRBV6-5 with TRBJ2-2, with D possibly being TRBD1 or TRBD2 (5 bases each). The V end lost 2 bases, the J end lost 6 bases, and 13 bases lay between the germline ends. Germline CDR1 MNHEY, CDR2 SVGAGI. This CDR3 is built from 15 residues. The CDR3 coding sequence is TGTGCCAGCAGTTACCGTCCTCGGGGCTCCGGGGAGCTGTTTTTT. Translation: CASSYRPRGSGELFF.

This sequence joins TRBV10-3 and TRBJ2-1; D might be TRBD2 (5 bases). The germline V gene encodes CDR1 ENHRY and CDR2 SYGVKD. V gave up 3 bases and J gave up 7 bases, with 13 bases separating them. CDR3 length: 14 residues. DNA of the CDR3: TGTGCCATCAGTGACTCACCCGGGGAGAATGAGCAGTTCTTC. This gives the protein CAISDSPGENEQFF.

V and J are TRBV10-1 and TRBJ2-1; D is undetermined. This CDR3 spans 13 amino acids. Germline CDR1 and CDR2: WNHNN and SYGVQD (reference sequence). Trimming removed 6 bases at V and 7 bases at J, with 13 bases between. In nucleotides, the CDR3 is TGCGCCAGCAGCGGGCTCGCTGGGAATGAGCAGTTCTTC. It is translated as CASSGLAGNEQFF.

This rearrangement joins TRBV7-2 to TRBJ2-3; TRBD2 agrees at 11 bases. In germline, CDR1 is SGHTA, CDR2 FQGNSA. The CDR3 is 14 amino acids. Trimming at V came to 6 bases and at J to 4 bases, leaving 3 bases not matched to a gene. The chain's CDR3 is CASRGLAVSDTQYF. The CDR3 DNA reads as TGTGCCAGCAGGGGACTAGCGGTTTCAGATACGCAGTATTTT. Combining the CDR3 with reference TRBV7-2 and TRBJ2-3 gives the whole variable domain GAGVSQSPSNKVTEKGKDVELRCDPISGHTALYWYRQSLGQGLEFLIYFQGNSAPDKSGLPSDRFSAERTGGSVSTLTIQRTQQEDSAVYLCASRGLAVSDTQYFGPGTRLTVL.

This chain joins TRBV5-6 and TRBJ1-2, with D hard to call. V lost 0 bases and J 2 bases, leaving 17 bases between the germline ends. CDR1 is SGHDT and CDR2 is YYEEEE in the germline V gene. The CDR3 has 17 amino acids. CDR3 sequence: CASSLARIRAVNYGYTF. CDR3 nucleotide sequence: TGTGCCAGCAGCTTGGCGAGAATACGGGCAGTCAACTATGGCTACACCTTC.

The V gene is TRBV9, the J gene TRBJ2-1; a possible D gene is TRBD2 (5 bases). This CDR3 spans 17 amino acids. Germline V gives CDR1 SGDLS, CDR2 YYNGEE. The V end lost 2 bases, the J end lost 3 bases, and 18 bases lay between the germline ends. DNA for the CDR3: TGTGCCAGCAGCGTGGGAAGTGGGAGATATTTCTACAATGAGCAGTTCTTC. It translates to CASSVGSGRYFYNEQFF.

The rearrangement uses TRBV4-1 and TRBJ1-3; D ambiguous. The CDR3 sequence is 14 residues long. Per the germline V gene, CDR1 is MGHRA and CDR2 is YSYEKL. Trimming left V 3 bases short and J 2 bases short, with 8 bases between. The CDR3 DNA reads as TGCGCCAGCAGCCAGAGGGTTACTGGAAACACCATATATTTT. It specifies CASSQRVTGNTIYF.

The chain recombines TRBV10-3 with TRBJ2-6, with TRBD2 as a possible D gene (5 bases). Germline CDR1 is ENHRY and CDR2 is SYGVKD. This CDR3 region has 15 residues. Trimming shortened V by 5 bases and J by 0 bases, and 8 bases separated the two germline ends. In nucleotides, the CDR3 is TGTGCCATCAGTCAGAGGGTCTCTGGGGCCAACGTCCTGACTTTC. Translation: CAISQRVSGANVLTF.

The genes are TRBV24-1 and TRBJ1-2; D gene unclear. Germline assignment: CDR1 KGHDR and CDR2 SFDVKD. V was cut by 1 base and J by 7 bases, with 12 bases left in between. This CDR3 has 14 residues. CDR3 residues: CATSDFQNAGGYTF. In DNA, the CDR3 is TGTGCCACCAGTGATTTCCAAAATGCGGGTGGCTACACCTTC.

This sequence joins TRBV20-1 and TRBJ2-7; D possibly corresponds to TRBD1 (6 bases). The CDR3 has 11 amino acids. V gave up 0 bases and J gave up 6 bases, with 6 bases separating them. Germline V lookup: CDR1 DFQATT, CDR2 SNEGSKA (reference sequence). The CDR3 region has the DNA TGCAGTGCTAGAGAAGGGGGCGAGCAGTACTTC. As protein: CSAREGGEQYF.

The chain employs TRBV5-4 and TRBJ2-3, with D perhaps matching TRBD2 (7 bases). CDR1 is SGHNT and CDR2 is YYREEE in the germline V gene (reference sequence). This CDR3 is built from 13 residues. Trimming removed 4 bases from V and 5 bases from J, with 11 bases in between. The chain's CDR3 is CASSGGAEDTQYF. CDR3 sequence (DNA): TGTGCCAGCAGCGGGGGGGCGGAAGATACGCAGTATTTT.

This chain uses TRBV7-2 with TRBJ2-2; D not resolved. CDR1 and CDR2 from the germline V gene are SGHTA and FQGNSA. CDR3 size: 15 residues. V gave up 2 bases and J gave up 3 bases, with 10 bases separating them. In nucleotides, the CDR3 is TGTGCCAGCAGCTTAAATCCCTTACACACCGGGGAGCTGTTTTTT. Encoded protein: CASSLNPLHTGELFF.

The rearrangement links TRBV7-2 to TRBJ2-5; 13 nucleotides agree with TRBD2. This CDR3 is built from 16 residues. The V gene's germline CDR1 is SGHTA and CDR2 FQGNSA. The ends lost 1 base at V and 6 bases at J; junction bases unmatched: 5. CDR3 residues: CASSLGGTSGTKTQYF. Here the CDR3 DNA reads TGTGCCAGCAGCTTAGGGGGGACTAGCGGGACGAAGACCCAGTACTTC. Together with reference TRBV7-2 and TRBJ2-5, the CDR3 gives the full variable domain: GAGVSQSPSNKVTEKGKDVELRCDPISGHTALYWYRQSLGQGLEFLIYFQGNSAPDKSGLPSDRFSAERTGGSVSTLTIQRTQQEDSAVYLCASSLGGTSGTKTQYFGPGTRLLVL.

The chain couples TRBV2 to TRBJ2-7, with TRBD1 matching 8 bases. The V gene's germline CDR1 is SNHLY and CDR2 FYNNEI. With V trimmed by 8 bases and J by 2 bases, 5 bases remained unmatched. This CDR3 spans 13 amino acids. The CDR3 nucleotides read TGTGCCAGCGGGTACAGGGGGACCTACGAGCAGTACTTC. This encodes CASGYRGTYEQYF.

CDR3 residues: CASSGWDTGELFF. The DNA of the CDR3 is TGCGCCAGCAGTGGGTGGGACACCGGGGAGCTGTTTTTT. The V gene is TRBV10-2, the J gene TRBJ2-2, with D hard to call. V was pared by 4 bases and J by 3 bases, with 6 bases between. The CDR3 is 13 residues long. Looked up from germline, CDR1 is WSHSY and CDR2 is SAAADI.

The chain couples TRBV7-9 to TRBJ2-1; 8 bases fit TRBD2. Trimming removed 3 bases from V and 6 bases from J; junction bases left unmatched: 13. Germline V lookup: CDR1 SEHNR, CDR2 FQNEAQ (reference sequence). The CDR3 is made up of 17 amino acids. CDR3 coding DNA: TGTGCCAGCAGCTTTGGGACCGGGACTAGGGGGTCCAATGAGCAGTTCTTC. As protein: CASSFGTGTRGSNEQFF.

The chain links TRBV28 to TRBJ1-4; D is perhaps TRBD1 (5 bases). V was pared by 7 bases and J by 0 bases, with 12 bases between. Germline V lookup: CDR1 MDHEN, CDR2 SYDVKM. The CDR3 extends over 15 amino acids. CDR3 nucleotide sequence: TGTGCCAGCAATGGGGGAGGCGCAACTAATGAAAAACTGTTTTTT. It translates to CASNGGGATNEKLFF. The full variable domain, its missing parts supplied by reference TRBV28 and TRBJ1-4, is DVKVTQSSRYLVKRTGEKVFLECVQDMDHENMFWYRQDPGLGLRLIYFSYDVKMKEKGDIPEGYSVSREKKERFSLILESASTNQTSMYLCASNGGGATNEKLFFGSGTQLSVL.

This clone was seen only once. V usage is TRBV15 and J usage is TRBJ1-1, with D possibly TRBD1 on 6 matching bases. Trimming cost V 3 bases and J 3 bases, with 17 bases left between them. The length of the CDR3 is 16 residues. Germline V lookup: CDR1 LNHNV, CDR2 YYDKDF (reference sequence). The DNA of the CDR3 is TGTGCCACCAGCAGGGGCCTGGGGGCTGGGTACACTGAAGCTTTCTTT. Translating gives CATSRGLGAGYTEAFF.

The chain is built from TRBV3-1 (or the pseudogene TRBV3-2) and TRBJ2-7; 10 bases are shared with TRBD2. The CDR3 extends over 12 amino acids. V lost 4 bases and J lost 13; bases outside the gene matches: 7. From germline, CDR1 is LGHDT and CDR2 YNNKEL (reference sequence). The DNA of the CDR3 is TGTGCCAGCAGCCTCCTAGCGGGAGCACCTTACTTC. This gives the protein CASSLLAGAPYF.